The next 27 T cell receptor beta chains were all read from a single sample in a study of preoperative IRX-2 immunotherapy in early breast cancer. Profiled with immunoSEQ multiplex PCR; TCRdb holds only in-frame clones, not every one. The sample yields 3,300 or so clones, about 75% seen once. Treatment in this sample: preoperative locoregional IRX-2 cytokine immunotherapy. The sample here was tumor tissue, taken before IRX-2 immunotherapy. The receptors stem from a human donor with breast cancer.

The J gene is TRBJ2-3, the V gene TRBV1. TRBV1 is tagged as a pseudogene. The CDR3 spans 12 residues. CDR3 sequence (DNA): TGCGCCAGCAGCCAAGAGGGAGATACGCAGTATTTT. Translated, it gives CASSQEGDTQYF.

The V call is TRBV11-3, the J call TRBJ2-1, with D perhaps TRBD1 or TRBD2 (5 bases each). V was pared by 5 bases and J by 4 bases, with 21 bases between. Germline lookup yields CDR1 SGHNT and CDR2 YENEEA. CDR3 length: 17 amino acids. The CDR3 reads CASSPSGTFDAYNEQFF. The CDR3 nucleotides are TGTGCCAGCAGCCCATCCGGGACCTTCGATGCTTACAATGAGCAGTTCTTC. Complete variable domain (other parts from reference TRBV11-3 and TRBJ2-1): EAGVVQSPRYKIIEKKQPVAFWCNPISGHNTLYWYLQNLGQGPELLIRYENEEAVDDSQLPKDRFSAERLKGVDSTLKIQPAELGDSAVYLCASSPSGTFDAYNEQFFGPGTRLTVL.

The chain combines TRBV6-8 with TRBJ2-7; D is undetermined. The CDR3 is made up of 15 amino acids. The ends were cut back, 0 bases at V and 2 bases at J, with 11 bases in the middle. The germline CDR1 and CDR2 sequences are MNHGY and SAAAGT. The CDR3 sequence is CASSYSPRLAYEQYF. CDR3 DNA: TGTGCCAGCAGTTACTCGCCAAGGTTGGCCTACGAGCAGTACTTC.

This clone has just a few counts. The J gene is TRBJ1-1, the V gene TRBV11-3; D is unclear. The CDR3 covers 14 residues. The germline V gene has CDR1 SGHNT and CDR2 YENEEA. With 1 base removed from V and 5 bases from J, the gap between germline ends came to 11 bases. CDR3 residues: CASSLVAGGTEAFF. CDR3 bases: TGTGCCAGCAGCTTAGTAGCAGGCGGAACTGAAGCTTTCTTT.

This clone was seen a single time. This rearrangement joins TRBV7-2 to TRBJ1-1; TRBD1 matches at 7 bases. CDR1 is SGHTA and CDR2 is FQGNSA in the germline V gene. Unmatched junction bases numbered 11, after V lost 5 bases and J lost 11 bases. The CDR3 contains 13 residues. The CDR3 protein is CASSPRTGAKAFF. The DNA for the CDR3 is TGTGCCAGCAGCCCACGCACAGGGGCGAAGGCTTTCTTT.

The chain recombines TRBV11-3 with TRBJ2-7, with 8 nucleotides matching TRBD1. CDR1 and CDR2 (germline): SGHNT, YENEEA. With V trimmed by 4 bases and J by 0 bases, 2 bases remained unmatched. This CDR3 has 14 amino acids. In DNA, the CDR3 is TGTGCCAGCAGCTGGACAGGGACCTCCTACGAGCAGTACTTC. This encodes CASSWTGTSYEQYF.

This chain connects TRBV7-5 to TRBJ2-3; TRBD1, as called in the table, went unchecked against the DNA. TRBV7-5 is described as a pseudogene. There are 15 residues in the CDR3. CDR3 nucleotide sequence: TGTGCCAGCAGCAGACAGGGGTCCCCCACAGATACGCAGTATTTT. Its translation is CASSRQGSPTDTQYF.

CDR3 sequence (DNA): TGTGCCAGCAGTGTAGGCCCTGACACTCTAAGGGAAAAACTGTTTTTT. It encodes CASSVGPDTLREKLFF. The V call is TRBV28, the J call TRBJ1-4, with unresolved D. The CDR3 loop spans 16 amino acids. V lost 5 bases to trimming and J lost 8 bases, with 21 bases between them. Germline assignment: CDR1 MDHEN and CDR2 SYDVKM.

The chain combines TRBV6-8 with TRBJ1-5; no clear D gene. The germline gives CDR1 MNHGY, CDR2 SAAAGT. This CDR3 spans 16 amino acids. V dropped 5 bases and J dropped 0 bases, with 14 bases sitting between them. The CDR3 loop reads CASSGLQGYSNQPQHF. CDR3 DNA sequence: TGTGCCAGCAGTGGGCTACAAGGATATAGCAATCAGCCCCAGCATTTT.

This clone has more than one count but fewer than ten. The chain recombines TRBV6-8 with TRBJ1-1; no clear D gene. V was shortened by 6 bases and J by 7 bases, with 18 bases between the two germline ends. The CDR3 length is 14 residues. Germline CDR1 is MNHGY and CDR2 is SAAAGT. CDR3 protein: CASSPQPNPGEAFF. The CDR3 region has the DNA TGTGCCAGCAGCCCCCAACCCAACCCAGGTGAAGCTTTCTTT.

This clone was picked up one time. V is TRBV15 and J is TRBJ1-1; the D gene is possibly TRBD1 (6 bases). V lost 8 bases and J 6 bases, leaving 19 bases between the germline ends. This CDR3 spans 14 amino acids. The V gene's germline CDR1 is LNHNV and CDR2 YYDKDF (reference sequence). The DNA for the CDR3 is TGTGCCACCTCCCTGGGGGCCCCGGTCCCTGAAGCTTTCTTT. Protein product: CATSLGAPVPEAFF.

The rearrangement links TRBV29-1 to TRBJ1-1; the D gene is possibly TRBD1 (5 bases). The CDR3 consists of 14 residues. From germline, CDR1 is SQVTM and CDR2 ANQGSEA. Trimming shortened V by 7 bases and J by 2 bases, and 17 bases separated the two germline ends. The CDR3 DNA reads TGCAGCGCCATTAAGGAAGGACAAAACACTGAAGCTTTCTTT. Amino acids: CSAIKEGQNTEAFF.

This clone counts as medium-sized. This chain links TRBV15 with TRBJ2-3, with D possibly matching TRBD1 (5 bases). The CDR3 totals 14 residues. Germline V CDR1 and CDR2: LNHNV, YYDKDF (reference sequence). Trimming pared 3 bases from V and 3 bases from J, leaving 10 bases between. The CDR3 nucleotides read TGTGCCACCAGCAGCAGGGCCGTTACAGATACGCAGTATTTT. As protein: CATSSRAVTDTQYF.

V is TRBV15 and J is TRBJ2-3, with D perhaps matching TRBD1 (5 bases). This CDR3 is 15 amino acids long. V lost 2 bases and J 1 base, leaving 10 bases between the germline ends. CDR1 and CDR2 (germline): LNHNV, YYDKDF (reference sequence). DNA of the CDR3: TGTGCCACCAGCAGACTACTACAGGGCACAGATACGCAGTATTTT. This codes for CATSRLLQGTDTQYF. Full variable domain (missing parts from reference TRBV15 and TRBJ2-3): DAMVIQNPRYQVTQFGKPVTLSCSQTLNHNVMYWYQQKSSQAPKLLFHYYDKDFNNEADTPDNFQSRRPNTSFCFLDIRSPGLGDTAMYLCATSRLLQGTDTQYFGPGTRLTVL.

This CDR3 is CASSWGLAGLDTQYF. CDR3 in DNA: TGTGCCAGCAGTTGGGGACTAGCGGGGTTGGATACGCAGTATTTT. The chain joins TRBV11-3 to TRBJ2-3; the match to TRBD2 covers 13 bases. The CDR3 has 15 residues. Germline lookup yields CDR1 SGHNT and CDR2 YENEEA. After removal of 6 bases from V and 6 bases from J, the junction contained 6 bases not matched to a gene.

The CDR3, as DNA: TGTGCCAGTAACTCAGGGGGCTGGGACGAGCAGTACTTC. This codes for CASNSGGWDEQYF. The V and J genes are TRBV19 and TRBJ2-7; 8 nucleotides agree with TRBD1. Germline CDR1 reads LNHDA; CDR2 reads SQIVND (reference sequence). The J segment lost 5 bases and the V segment lost 7 bases, leaving 7 bases of the junction unmatched. The CDR3 has 13 residues.

The CDR3 protein is CAWSSGTETYEQYF. CDR3 nucleotide sequence: TGTGCCTGGAGTTCAGGGACCGAAACCTACGAGCAGTACTTC. The rearrangement uses TRBV30 and TRBJ2-7; tentatively, D is TRBD1 or TRBD2 (5 bases each). The CDR3 is made up of 14 amino acids. Trimming left V 2 bases short and J 2 bases short, with 13 bases between. The V gene's germline CDR1 is GTSNPN and CDR2 SVGIG (reference sequence).

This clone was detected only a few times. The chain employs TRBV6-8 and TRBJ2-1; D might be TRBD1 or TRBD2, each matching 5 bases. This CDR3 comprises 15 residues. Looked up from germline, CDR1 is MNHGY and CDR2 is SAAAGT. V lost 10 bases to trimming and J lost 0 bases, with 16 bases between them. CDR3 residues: CAIRYRDGSYNEQFF. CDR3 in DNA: TGTGCCATCAGATACCGGGACGGCTCCTACAATGAGCAGTTCTTC.

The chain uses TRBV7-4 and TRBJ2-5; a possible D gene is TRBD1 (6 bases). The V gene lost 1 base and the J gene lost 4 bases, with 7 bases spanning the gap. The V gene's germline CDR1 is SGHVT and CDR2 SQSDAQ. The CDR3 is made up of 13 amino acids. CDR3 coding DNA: TGTGCCAGCAGCTTAGACAGGGCAGAGACCCAGTACTTC. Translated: CASSLDRAETQYF.

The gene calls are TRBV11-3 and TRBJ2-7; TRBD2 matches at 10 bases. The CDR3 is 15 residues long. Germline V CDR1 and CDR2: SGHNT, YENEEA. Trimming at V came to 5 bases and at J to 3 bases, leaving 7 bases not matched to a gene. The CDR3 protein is CASSAGLAAIYEQYF. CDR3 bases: TGTGCCAGCAGCGCCGGACTAGCGGCGATCTACGAGCAGTACTTC. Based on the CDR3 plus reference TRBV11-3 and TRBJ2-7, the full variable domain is EAGVVQSPRYKIIEKKQPVAFWCNPISGHNTLYWYLQNLGQGPELLIRYENEEAVDDSQLPKDRFSAERLKGVDSTLKIQPAELGDSAVYLCASSAGLAAIYEQYFGPGTRLTVT.

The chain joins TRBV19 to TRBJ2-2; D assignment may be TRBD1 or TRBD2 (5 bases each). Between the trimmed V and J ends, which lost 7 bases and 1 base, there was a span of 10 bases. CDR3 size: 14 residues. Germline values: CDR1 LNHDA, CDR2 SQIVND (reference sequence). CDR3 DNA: TGTGCCAGTACTCGGGACCTGAACACCGGGGAGCTGTTTTTT. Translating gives CASTRDLNTGELFF.

CDR3 region: CASSQGAVRLRETQYF. In DNA form, the CDR3 reads TGTGCCAGCAGCCAAGGGGCGGTGCGACTGCGCGAGACCCAGTACTTC. The chain couples TRBV14 to TRBJ2-5; D is ambiguous. Trimming stripped 1 base from V and 5 bases from J, with 17 bases between. Germline-derived CDR1 and CDR2 are SGHDN and FVKESK. The CDR3 runs 16 residues.

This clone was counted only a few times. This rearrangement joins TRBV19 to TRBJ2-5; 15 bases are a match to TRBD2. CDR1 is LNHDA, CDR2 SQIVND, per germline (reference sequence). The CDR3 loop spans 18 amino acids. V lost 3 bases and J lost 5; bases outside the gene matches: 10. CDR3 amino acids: CASSISGLAGGPGETQYF. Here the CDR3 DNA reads TGTGCCAGTAGTATTTCAGGACTAGCGGGAGGGCCCGGGGAGACCCAGTACTTC.

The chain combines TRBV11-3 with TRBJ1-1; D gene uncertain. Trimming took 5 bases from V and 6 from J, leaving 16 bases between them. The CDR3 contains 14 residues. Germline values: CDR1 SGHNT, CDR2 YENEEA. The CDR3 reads CASSLRAGKPEAFF. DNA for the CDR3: TGTGCCAGCAGCCTGCGGGCGGGCAAACCTGAAGCTTTCTTT.

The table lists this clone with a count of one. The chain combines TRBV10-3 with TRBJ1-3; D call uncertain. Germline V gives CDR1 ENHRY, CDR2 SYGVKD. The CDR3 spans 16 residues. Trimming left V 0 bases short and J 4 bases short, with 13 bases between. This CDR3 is CAISESGLRLGNTIYF. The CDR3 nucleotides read TGTGCCATCAGTGAGTCAGGGCTCCGGCTAGGAAACACCATATATTTT.

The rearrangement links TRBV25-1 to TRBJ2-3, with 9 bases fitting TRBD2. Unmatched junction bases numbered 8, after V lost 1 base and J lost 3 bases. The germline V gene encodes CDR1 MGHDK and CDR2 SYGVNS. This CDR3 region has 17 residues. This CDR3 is CASSEWAGGRLTDTQYF. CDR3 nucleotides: TGTGCCAGCAGTGAATGGGCGGGGGGGCGGTTGACAGATACGCAGTATTTT.

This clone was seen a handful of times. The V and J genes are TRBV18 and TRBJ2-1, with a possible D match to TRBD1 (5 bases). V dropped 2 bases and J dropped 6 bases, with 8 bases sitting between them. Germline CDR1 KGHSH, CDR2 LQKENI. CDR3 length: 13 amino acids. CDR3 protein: CASSPRTGNEQFF. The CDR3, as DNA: TGTGCCAGCTCACCAAGAACAGGCAATGAGCAGTTCTTC.